Many counts were recorded for the clone carrying this TCR beta chain. Its target is unknown. The data were obtained in a study of beta chain features in type 1 diabetes. Study-level results: Shorter TCRB CDR3s, moderately but significantly so, were found in Type 1 diabetes patients in all four CD4+ subsets. More deletions and fewer insertions at VDJ junctions were seen in type 1 diabetes patients.

This CDR3 region has 12 residues. The germline V gene has CDR1 MDHEN and CDR2 SYDVKM. The V and J ends lost 6 bases and 15 bases, in that order; junction bases with no gene match: 9. The authors sorted CD4+ naive, central memory, regulatory and stem cell-like memory cells via CD45RO/CCR7/CD25/CD127/CD95/CD27. What was sequenced were expressed TCRB transcripts, since all of the isolated RNA had been reverse transcribed. This table comes from immunoSEQ multiplex PCR, and its TCRdb copy is limited to in-frame clones, with some not included. The sample has 200,000 to 300,000 clones; under 13% are singletons.

Sample: naive CD4+ T cells from blood. V is TRBV28 and J is TRBJ2-1, with 9 bases lining up with TRBD2. This receptor was identified in a man aged 30-40 years with type 1 diabetes. As DNA, the CDR3 is TGTGCCAGCAGCGTCTCTAGCGGGGCCGGGTTCTTC. As protein: CASSVSSGAGFF.